This T cell receptor (beta chain) was documented in a study of blood T cell repertoires in COVID-19. Study as a whole: PBMCs, B-cell-depleted T cells, or T cells were the source of the cDNA or gDNA that made up the material.

The ends were cut back, 0 bases at V and 4 bases at J, with 9 bases in the middle. Germline CDR1 and CDR2: MNHEY and SVGEGT. The CDR3 spans 14 residues. Libraries were prepared by immunoSEQ multiplex PCR; TCRdb keeps only in-frame clonotypes and omits some of them. The table includes about 90,000 clones, roughly 90% detected once. The source of this sequence is a man in his fifties with COVID-19, enrolled during active disease. Sequencing was performed on peripheral blood. The chain couples TRBV6-2 or TRBV6-3 to TRBJ1-2, with no clear D. The CDR3 DNA is TGTGCCAGCAGTTACTCGGCAGGCCGCTATGGCTACACCTTC. Residues: CASSYSAGRYGYTF.